This paragraph reports one T cell receptor beta chain. This clone was observed once. There is no known antigen for this receptor. Nothing much larger sits one base from this clone, and base qualities are not available. In total, approximately 690 healthy bone marrow donors made up the cohort. At the time of sampling, every cohort member was nominally healthy, though immune exposures that went unrecorded were likely present. The donor was CMV seropositive and was included in the group of some 290 seropositive cohort members. A peripheral blood sample was collected from each donor, and TCR beta sequencing was performed on peripheral blood mononuclear cells. Genomic DNA extraction from the blood cell samples was performed with the Qiagen DNeasy Blood Extraction Kit. The library was obtained by the immunoSEQ multiplex PCR assay. A mixture of 60 forward primers for TCR Vbeta segments and 13 reverse primers for TCR Jbeta segments was used in the multiplex PCR. Amplification of the CDR3 region of rearranged TCR beta genes was performed with a multiplex PCR assay on genomic DNA. The Illumina HiSeq System was used to sequence the amplified TCR beta libraries as 87-base-pair reads. Per the source publication's procedure: In a later analysis, tens of millions of unique TCR beta chains were counted across the roughly 700 repertoires, and around 10 million of these chains were shared by at least two donors. Raw reads were error-corrected and collapsed into unique sequences by a nearest-neighbor algorithm in which closely related sequences were merged to remove PCR and sequencing errors. To assign V, D and J gene segments, CDR3 sequences were aligned to IMGT reference sequences. For a sequence to be retained, at least a six-nucleotide match to both a V gene segment and a J gene segment was required. A rearrangement was called productive if the CDR3 had no stop codons and remained in frame with V and J, and every other rearrangement was called non-productive. CDR3 was defined according to IMGT convention as the region running from the second conserved V-encoded cysteine to the conserved J-encoded phenylalanine. Sequences without an unambiguous match to a single V gene segment were excluded from the earlier analysis of a few hundred of the donors. In an earlier analysis of approximately 610 of the donors, V segments were called functional above 56.7% productive rearrangements and were called segregating when the between-donor standard deviation exceeded 5%. To diagnose cytomegalovirus status from the catalog of TCR beta chain sequences, a statistical classification framework was built. In a later analysis, V and J genes were assigned by comparing TCR nucleotide sequences against IMGT/GENE-DB human TR gene sequences. Using the TCRdist pipeline, a later analysis assigned CDR3 sequences along with most-parsimonious VDJ recombination scenarios. In a later analysis, every TCR beta chain was defined by the combination of its CDR3 amino acid sequence and its V-gene family, and reads without a unique V-gene family were dropped. A later analysis removed 500 to 600 highly shared, low-generation-probability nucleotide sequences to deal with suspected cross-contamination and a sequencing artifact. In a later analysis, a clonal expansion index for each public chain was calculated from normalized within-repertoire ranks of inferred template counts. In a later analysis, generation probabilities were computed with a VDJ recombination model fitted to out-of-frame rearrangements, and the resulting probabilities were checked against IGoR. A later analysis scored TCR-TCR, TCR-HLA and TCR-CMV co-occurrence with hypergeometric tests, applying a repertoire-size bias correction to TCR pairs. To estimate false discovery rates, a later analysis permuted the HLA or CMV assignments 20 times. A later analysis grouped co-occurring TCRs with DBSCAN, adding TCRdist sequence similarity when clustering within HLA-allele-positive subsets. Co-occurrence clustering excluded repertoires with fewer than 30,000 or more than 120,000 public chains, plus five with anomalous nucleotide sharing. The table comes from immuneACCESS by way of TCRdb, which keeps in-frame sequences with V and J called. Part of the clones is missing from these tables; in studies checked, under half for an unresolved V gene and the rest for unknown reasons. The V and J calls and clone size are taken from that table; D and trimming were inferred from the DNA. The sample records 150,000 to 200,000 clones, roughly 80% of which are singletons. 10% to 12% of the sample is in the top ten clones.

Measured from the cysteine to the phenylalanine, the CDR3 is 12 residues long. The DNA shown is the 36-base CDR3, in frame from base 1. V ends up 6 bases short and J 3 bases short, with an unmatched junction base count of 1. Reading the germline V gene gives CDR1 SNHLY and CDR2 FYNNEI. This sample is drawn from a study of cytomegalovirus exposure and HLA in healthy donors (dated by TCRdb to 2016 to 2017). Background for the entire study: According to an earlier analysis of a few hundred of the donors, 150 million to 200 million T cells yielded 117 million unique TCR beta sequences and 250 to 350 Gb of sequence data. An early release covering roughly 640 HLA-typed donors comprised roughly 300 gigabases of sequencing data and roughly 85 million unique TCR sequences. Of the roughly 400 genotyped donors, about 80% fell in the genetic ancestry cluster associated with self-reported Caucasian donors. The aim of the study was to test whether cataloging public T cell receptors could identify signatures of past pathogen exposure. The T cell repertoires of some 700 subjects were profiled by immunosequencing and related to cytomegalovirus serostatus. A separate validation cohort of approximately 130 different subjects was used in addition to the roughly 670-subject first cohort. The study combined high-throughput TCR immunosequencing, statistical association of individual TCRs with disease status, and machine learning to predict cytomegalovirus infection status. A later analysis re-examined previously published TCR beta repertoires from more than 600 donors and added high-resolution HLA genotyping to investigate patterns of TCR occurrence. Rather than drawing on any new phenotypic data, the later analysis identified candidate immune exposures from TCR beta sequences and the way those sequences occurred across donors. To decide whether each TCR beta V gene segment behaved as functional or pseudogenic, an earlier analysis of several hundred of the donors relied on high-throughput TCR beta sequencing. Donor age, sex, ethnicity and CMV serostatus were compiled alongside the repertoire data. In a later genetic analysis, genome-wide SNP genotypes for about three fifths of the 666 donors were used, and that subset was treated as a discovery cohort. All discovery cohort repertoires had been generated using a single sequencing platform. HLA typing covered class I and class II loci at four-digit resolution. Typing coverage varied by locus: roughly 620-630 donors for A, B, C, DRB1 and DQB1; around 560 for DQA1; 606 for DPA1; more than 450 for DPB1. Roughly five DR-DQ haplotypes were handled as single units for association and clustering because linkage in the cohort was strong. Among some 400 genotyped donors of the cohort, an average of 235,054 unique TCR beta nucleotide sequences were sequenced per donor, roughly 20% of them non-productive. Overall study outcomes, separate from this receptor: Roughly uniform sequencing depth across donors was assumed in presence/absence analyses, although this assumption may not hold. Cytomegalovirus status was reported to be diagnosed by the classifier with high specificity and sensitivity in both the original and validation cohorts. In a later analysis, the rate of TCR association differed among HLA loci, with DRB1 alleles having the most associated TCRs and HLA-C alleles having the fewest. Correlated functional status among segregating V segments might be attributable to linkage disequilibrium, but an unknown experimental factor could not be ruled out. This cohort had only TCR beta chains sequenced, and the lack of alpha or paired-chain data limited which features could be detected. A cluster of highly shared sequence variants was judged likely to be a technical artifact of the sequencing pipeline. When HLA alleles, especially DR and DQ, strongly co-occurred, attributing TCR associations to individual alleles was difficult. An earlier analysis of 587 of the donors showed that most TCR beta V segments appeared in productive rearrangements either about 87% or about 30% of the time, which broadly matched IMGT annotations. In a later analysis, most CMV-associated TCR beta chains were found to appear HLA-restricted, with HLA associations seemingly driven largely by CMV exposure. Most TCR sequences were observed very rarely across donors, whereas some public TCRs were present in many individuals. The authors suggested that the approach could potentially be extended to other disease states and immunological phenotypes. In a later analysis, several top co-occurrence clusters were reported to appear linked to parvovirus B19, influenza, CMV and Epstein-Barr virus. Compared with equally common non-associated chains, HLA-associated TCR beta chains in a later analysis were more clonally expanded and had lower generation probabilities. Because some donors lacked HLA typing at each locus, the association tests relied only on the typed subset. At a false discovery rate of 0.05, a later analysis linked around 17,000 TCR beta sequences to specific HLA alleles. The earlier analysis of around 600 of the donors excluded some 15 rarely observed V segments, including chromosome 9 orphons, because counts were too low. The study gave a list of some 150 TCR beta chains associated with cytomegalovirus. In a later genetic analysis, fewer N-insertions in productive TCRs were reported among donors in an Asian-associated ancestry cluster than the approximately 630-donor mean. The 87-base-pair reads could not distinguish some IMGT-functional V segments, including TRBV6-2 and TRBV6-3, so those segments were excluded. In vitro tests confirmed that a few of the cytomegalovirus-associated TCR beta chains recognize cytomegalovirus antigens. A further reported finding was that TCR beta sequences accurately predicted the HLA-A and HLA-B alleles for most subjects in the first cohort. In a later genetic analysis, a missense DCLRE1C variant was associated with V-gene and J-gene trimming of TCR beta chains, and the association was replicated in an independent cohort. The only immune exposure information available for the cohort was CMV serostatus.

The sequencing sample was made of PBMCs. The TCR comes from a man aged 18 to 29 in good health and CMV-seropositive. Here the chain combines TRBV2 and TRBJ1-2; 7 bases in between match TRBD1. CDR3 protein: CASRGTDYGYTF. The DNA sequence follows: TGTGCCAGCAGAGGGACAGACTATGGCTACACCTTC.